The T cell receptor beta chain under discussion was sequenced for a study of blood T cell repertoires in COVID-19. Turning to the study itself: COVID-19 samples, acute and convalescent, were from the United States, Italy and Spain.

This clone was observed once. Methods used by the authors: Researchers report that nucleated cell counts were estimated from reference gene primer amplification. Here immunoSEQ multiplex PCR was the method, and the copy in TCRdb shows in-frame clones only, minus some. That table supplies the V and J calls and clone size; D and trimming were determined from the DNA. The table lists over 200,000 clones, roughly 84% of them singletons, with 15% to 20% in the top ten. The germline CDR1 and CDR2 sequences are MDHEN and SYDVKM. This CDR3 has 12 residues. The ends were cut back, 5 bases at V and 8 bases at J, with 13 bases in the middle.

The chain uses TRBV28 and TRBJ2-7, with TRBD1 as a possible D gene (5 bases). This clonotype was sampled from a woman of 80 years or more with active or convalescent COVID-19. The sample consisted of peripheral blood. DNA for the CDR3: TGTGCCAGCAGTACCAGGGATCTCAAGCAGTACTTC. It is translated as CASSTRDLKQYF. The full variable domain, its missing parts supplied by reference TRBV28 and TRBJ2-7, is DVKVTQSSRYLVKRTGEKVFLECVQDMDHENMFWYRQDPGLGLRLIYFSYDVKMKEKGDIPEGYSVSREKKERFSLILESASTNQTSMYLCASSTRDLKQYFGPGTRLTVT.